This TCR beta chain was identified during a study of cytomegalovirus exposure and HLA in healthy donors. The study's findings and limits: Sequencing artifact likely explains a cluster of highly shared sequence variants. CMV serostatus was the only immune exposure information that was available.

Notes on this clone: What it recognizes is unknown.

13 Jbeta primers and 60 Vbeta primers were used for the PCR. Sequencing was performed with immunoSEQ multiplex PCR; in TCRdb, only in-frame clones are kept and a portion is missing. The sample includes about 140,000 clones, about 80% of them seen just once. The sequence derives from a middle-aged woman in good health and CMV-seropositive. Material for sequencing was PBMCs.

The CDR3 here is CASSPGQGSEQYF. In DNA, the CDR3 is TGTGCCAGCAGCCCGGGACAGGGCTCCGAGCAGTACTTC. The V call is TRBV7-2, the J call TRBJ2-7; 9 nucleotides line up with TRBD1. Germline V gives CDR1 SGHTA, CDR2 FQGNSA. V dropped 5 bases and J dropped 6; count of bases not matched to a gene: 5. The CDR3 contains 13 residues.